The next 29 T cell receptor beta chains were all read from a single sample in a study of early T cells in non-severe SARS-CoV-2 infection. TCRdb re-called the 5' RACE reads through MiXCR, storing one row per CDR3 protein. Counted here are tens of thousands of distinct CDR3 sequences, around 11% occurring once; the ten biggest clones make up 5% to 7.5%. The sample taken for sequencing was whole blood. These receptors were taken from an adult who was a healthcare worker with PCR-confirmed SARS-CoV-2 infection or an uninfected control (not recorded which).

This chain links TRBV3-1 with TRBJ2-3, with unresolved D. Germline V gives CDR1 LGHDT, CDR2 YNNKEL (reference sequence). The CDR3 length is 13 residues. Trimming pared 1 base from V and 5 bases from J, leaving 7 bases between. The CDR3 coding sequence is TGTGCCAGCAGCCAAGGGTATGAAGATACGCAGTATTTT. Residues: CASSQGYEDTQYF.

The rearrangement uses TRBV29-1 and TRBJ2-3; the D gene could be TRBD1 or TRBD2 (5 bases each). V was shortened by 1 base and J by 1 base, with 9 bases between the two germline ends. CDR3 size: 14 residues. Germline values: CDR1 SQVTM, CDR2 ANQGSEA. The CDR3 loop is CSVEGDPGTDTQYF. The CDR3 DNA is TGCAGCGTTGAAGGGGACCCCGGCACAGATACGCAGTATTTT.

In its sample, this clonotype was seen a few times. V gene TRBV14 combines with J gene TRBJ2-3, with TRBD2 matching 9 bases. V was pared by 4 bases and J by 1 base, with 12 bases of the junction left unmatched. Germline assignment: CDR1 SGHDN and CDR2 FVKESK. The CDR3 has 18 amino acids. CDR3 bases: TGTGCCAGCAGCCCGTACAGGGTAGCTAGCGGGGGCACAGATACGCAGTATTTT. Protein: CASSPYRVASGGTDTQYF.

This clonotype was seen many times. The rearrangement joins TRBV29-1 to TRBJ1-1; D is ambiguous. The germline CDR1 and CDR2 sequences are SQVTM and ANQGSEA. This CDR3 is built from 13 residues. With 6 bases removed from V and 5 bases from J, the gap between germline ends came to 16 bases. As DNA, the CDR3 is TGCAGCGTGTCAGGCCCGGGAAGGACTGAAGCTTTCTTT. Residues: CSVSGPGRTEAFF.

This chain's CDR3 is CASSVTSGPSYEQYF. The CDR3 nucleotides are TGTGCCAGCAGCGTCACTAGCGGGCCGAGCTACGAGCAGTACTTC. V and J are TRBV11-3 and TRBJ2-7, with 9 bases fitting TRBD2. J gave up 3 bases and V 5 bases, and 8 bases lay outside the gene matches. This CDR3 has 15 amino acids. Germline-derived CDR1 and CDR2 are SGHNT and YENEEA.

The genes are TRBV29-1 and TRBJ2-5, with 8 nucleotides matching TRBD1. CDR1 SQVTM and CDR2 ANQGSEA come from the germline V gene. The CDR3 sequence is 11 residues long. J lost 5 bases, V lost 8 bases, and 4 bases had no gene match. The CDR3 DNA reads TGCAGCTCGACAGGGGCCGAGACCCAGTACTTC. It translates to CSSTGAETQYF.

The chain has TRBV5-5 and TRBJ1-1, with TRBD1 as a possible D gene (5 bases). There are 15 residues in the CDR3. The V and J ends lost 1 base and 1 base respectively, with 11 bases between them. Germline lookup yields CDR1 SGHKS and CDR2 YYEKEE (reference sequence). This CDR3 is CASSLIVQENTEAFF. The CDR3 DNA reads TGTGCCAGCAGCTTGATTGTACAGGAGAACACTGAAGCTTTCTTT. Variable domain in full (rest from reference TRBV5-5 and TRBJ1-1): DAGVTQSPTHLIKTRGQQVTLRCSPISGHKSVSWYQQVLGQGPQFIFQYYEKEERGRGNFPDRFSARQFPNYSSELNVNALLLGDSALYLCASSLIVQENTEAFFGQGTRLTVV.

This clonotype showed up just a few times. This chain links TRBV7-9 with TRBJ2-2; TRBD2 is a possible D gene (6 bases). Germline V gives CDR1 SEHNR, CDR2 FQNEAQ (reference sequence). V lost 3 bases and J 6 bases, leaving 8 bases between the germline ends. This CDR3 spans 13 amino acids. The CDR3 DNA reads TGTGCCAGCAGCTTCGGGGGACCCGGGGAGCTGTTTTTT. Its translation: CASSFGGPGELFF. Looking up the rest from reference TRBV7-9 and TRBJ2-2 gives the full variable domain: DTGVSQNPRHKITKRGQNVTFRCDPISEHNRLYWYRQTLGQGPEFLTYFQNEAQLEKSRLLSDRFSAERPKGSFSTLEIQRTEQGDSAMYLCASSFGGPGELFFGEGSRLTVL.

The chain has TRBV7-2 and TRBJ2-1; TRBD2 matches 8 bases. The CDR3 consists of 17 residues. Trimming at V came to 6 bases and at J to 5 bases, leaving 15 bases not matched to a gene. Looked up from germline, CDR1 is SGHTA and CDR2 is FQGNSA. DNA for the CDR3: TGTGCCAGCAGGCCTCGAGTGGGTAGCGGGGCAAACAATGAGCAGTTCTTC. Translation: CASRPRVGSGANNEQFF.

The gene calls are TRBV29-1 and TRBJ1-1; D is uncertain. Germline loops: CDR1 SQVTM, CDR2 ANQGSEA. The V gene lost 3 bases and the J gene lost 1 base, with 6 bases spanning the gap. This CDR3 is built from 12 residues. The DNA of the CDR3 is TGCAGCGTTGACAGGTCGAACACTGAAGCTTTCTTT. It specifies CSVDRSNTEAFF.

This clonotype showed up just a few times. The chain is built from TRBV6-5 and TRBJ2-1; D is unclear. Per the germline V gene, CDR1 is MNHEY and CDR2 is SVGAGI. Trimming took 6 bases from V and 8 from J, leaving 14 bases between them. The CDR3 runs 13 residues. The chain's CDR3 is CASRGLIADEQFF. The CDR3 nucleotides read TGTGCCAGCAGGGGCCTCATAGCAGATGAGCAGTTCTTC.

This clonotype was detected a few times. V and J are TRBV29-1 and TRBJ2-7, with 7 bases lining up with TRBD2. The trim removed 7 bases at V and 0 bases at J, leaving 12 bases unmatched. CDR1 and CDR2 from the germline V gene are SQVTM and ANQGSEA. CDR3 length: 15 amino acids. CDR3 sequence (DNA): TGCAGCGCAGCGAAGCGGGGCCCAATCTCCTACGAGCAGTACTTC. Its protein product is CSAAKRGPISYEQYF.

The chain carries TRBV20-1 and TRBJ1-6; D not resolved. Trimming removed 0 bases at V and 7 bases at J, with 22 bases between. Germline lookup yields CDR1 DFQATT and CDR2 SNEGSKA (reference sequence). This CDR3 contains 18 residues. In nucleotides, the CDR3 is TGCAGTGCTAGAGATTATGAACGGCTCCTTGTAGGGAATTCACCCCTCCACTTT. This sequence encodes CSARDYERLLVGNSPLHF.

This clonotype has at least ten counts. This chain links TRBV12-3 or TRBV12-4 with TRBJ1-1; the D is unclear. The CDR3 length is 13 residues. Trimming cost V 1 base and J 4 bases, with 7 bases left between them. As DNA, the CDR3 is TGTGCCAGCAGTTTAGTCGCTTCCACTGAAGCTTTCTTT. Amino acid sequence: CASSLVASTEAFF.

Many counts were recorded for this clonotype. The chain combines TRBV6-1 with TRBJ1-6; 7 nucleotides agree with TRBD1. Trimming cost V 7 bases and J 10 bases; bases outside gene matches: 7. The CDR3 loop spans 13 amino acids. In germline, CDR1 is MNHNS, CDR2 SASEGT. The chain's CDR3 is CASTPDRNSPLHF. The DNA for the CDR3 is TGTGCCAGCACCCCGGACAGGAACTCACCCCTCCACTTT.

The rearrangement uses TRBV18 and TRBJ2-6; D could derive from TRBD1 or TRBD2 (5 bases each). Germline loops: CDR1 KGHSH, CDR2 LQKENI. Trimming cost V 5 bases and J 4 bases, with 9 bases left between them. The CDR3 is 14 residues long. The CDR3 loop reads CASSRGPGANVLTF. CDR3 coding DNA: TGTGCCAGCTCAAGGGGACCGGGGGCCAACGTCCTGACTTTC.

The CDR3 protein is CAISEMKAQDTEAFF. As DNA, the CDR3 is TGTGCCATCAGTGAAATGAAGGCTCAGGACACTGAAGCTTTCTTT. The chain recombines TRBV10-3 with TRBJ1-1, with D uncertain. The CDR3 runs 15 residues. CDR1 ENHRY and CDR2 SYGVKD come from the germline V gene. Trimming removed 3 bases from V and 3 bases from J, with 14 bases in between.

Ten or more counts support this clonotype. The rearrangement uses TRBV5-1 and TRBJ1-2; D unresolved. Germline loops: CDR1 SGHRS, CDR2 YFSETQ. The germline V and J ends were trimmed by 0 bases and 3 bases, with 9 bases remaining between them. CDR3 length equals 14 residues. The CDR3 region has the DNA TGCGCCAGCAGCTTGGATGGAGATTACTATGGCTACACCTTC. This sequence encodes CASSLDGDYYGYTF. Combining the CDR3 with reference TRBV5-1 and TRBJ1-2 gives the whole variable domain KAGVTQTPRYLIKTRGQQVTLSCSPISGHRSVSWYQQTPGQGLQFLFEYFSETQRNKGNFPGRFSGRQFSNSRSEMNVSTLELGDSALYLCASSLDGDYYGYTFGSGTRLTVV.

V is TRBV7-8 and J is TRBJ2-1, with D possibly TRBD2 on 7 matching bases. Trimming pared 2 bases from V and 6 bases from J, leaving 14 bases between. Germline values: CDR1 SGHVS, CDR2 FQNEAQ. This CDR3 has 15 amino acids. DNA of the CDR3: TGTGCCAGCAGCTTATGGGGGGGGCTCGGCAATGAGCAGTTCTTC. It translates to CASSLWGGLGNEQFF.

This clonotype was seen more than once but under ten times. V gene TRBV5-5 combines with J gene TRBJ2-7, with D perhaps TRBD1 (6 bases). The V gene's germline CDR1 is SGHKS and CDR2 YYEKEE (reference sequence). CDR3 length equals 14 residues. The ends were cut back, 0 bases at V and 1 base at J, with 8 bases in the middle. CDR3 sequence reads: CASSLAQGSYEQYF. CDR3 sequence (DNA): TGTGCCAGCAGCTTGGCACAGGGATCCTACGAGCAGTACTTC.

This chain joins TRBV12-5 and TRBJ2-7; D unclear. The CDR3 runs 12 residues. From germline, CDR1 is LGHNT and CDR2 FRNRAP. V lost 2 bases, J lost 3 bases, and 5 bases lay in between. Written as DNA, the CDR3 is TGTGCTAGTGGTTTGAAAAGCTACGAGCAGTACTTC. This translates into CASGLKSYEQYF.

This clonotype came up many times. The chain links TRBV3-1 to TRBJ2-3; the match to TRBD2 covers 9 bases. Trimming removed 1 base from V and 8 bases from J; junction bases left unmatched: 7. CDR3 length: 15 residues. Germline lookup yields CDR1 LGHDT and CDR2 YNNKEL (reference sequence). CDR3 region: CASSQVASGASTQYF. CDR3 DNA: TGTGCCAGCAGCCAAGTCGCTAGCGGGGCGAGTACGCAGTATTTT.

The rearrangement joins TRBV5-1 to TRBJ2-4, with 9 bases that match TRBD1. Trimming at V came to 4 bases and at J to 6 bases, leaving 8 bases not matched to a gene. Germline V lookup: CDR1 SGHRS, CDR2 YFSETQ. The CDR3 runs 15 residues. The CDR3 region has the DNA TGCGCCAGCAGCCCATCTGGGACAGGGATAAACATTCAGTACTTC. The encoded protein is CASSPSGTGINIQYF.

This rearrangement joins TRBV7-2 to TRBJ1-2; D uncertain. The CDR3 runs to 12 residues. Germline lookup yields CDR1 SGHTA and CDR2 FQGNSA. With 6 bases removed from V and 6 bases from J, the gap between germline ends came to 11 bases. This chain's CDR3 is CASSPYDNGYTF. CDR3 nucleotides: TGTGCCAGCAGTCCCTACGATAATGGCTACACCTTC.

This chain links TRBV4-3 with TRBJ2-1; 8 bases map to TRBD2. V trimming: 0 bases; J trimming: 6 bases; junction bases outside the gene matches: 7. The CDR3 totals 16 residues. CDR1 is LGHNA, CDR2 YSLEER, per germline. CDR3 DNA: TGCGCCAGCAGCCAAGATTCAGCGGGAGCCTCCAATGAGCAGTTCTTC. Protein: CASSQDSAGASNEQFF.

This chain links TRBV29-1 with TRBJ2-3; 10 bases are a match to TRBD2. Germline V CDR1 and CDR2: SQVTM, ANQGSEA. The CDR3 contains 15 residues. V was pared by 2 bases and J by 1 base, with 3 bases of the junction left unmatched. CDR3 sequence: CSVERLAGGTDTQYF. In nucleotides, the CDR3 is TGCAGCGTTGAAAGGCTAGCGGGAGGCACAGATACGCAGTATTTT.

There are a few counts of this clonotype. The chain is built from TRBV20-1 and TRBJ2-1, with D uncertain. V was clipped by 0 bases and J by 4 bases, with 13 bases between them. CDR1 DFQATT and CDR2 SNEGSKA come from the germline V gene (reference sequence). The CDR3 contains 15 residues. DNA for the CDR3: TGCAGTGCTAGAGATCGACGGGTCTCTTACAATGAGCAGTTCTTC. This gives the protein CSARDRRVSYNEQFF.

This clonotype was recorded many times. The chain links TRBV7-9 to TRBJ2-5; D is ambiguous. Germline V CDR1 and CDR2: SEHNR, FQNEAQ (reference sequence). V was clipped by 3 bases and J by 5 bases, with 4 bases between them. The length of the CDR3 is 11 residues. The CDR3, as DNA: TGTGCCAGCAGCTTGTATGAGACCCAGTACTTC. Protein sequence: CASSLYETQYF.

In its sample, this clonotype was seen many times. The chain employs TRBV7-8 and TRBJ2-7, with a weak D call TRBD2 (6 bases). This CDR3 region has 18 residues. Germline-derived CDR1 and CDR2 are SGHVS and FQNEAQ. V shed 0 bases and J shed 7 bases, with 25 bases lying between them. The CDR3 DNA follows: TGTGCCAGCAGCTTAGCGCTCTATGGCGGGGAACCAAAGGGGGAGCAGTACTTC. As protein: CASSLALYGGEPKGEQYF.